The sequence of this T cell receptor beta chain was determined in a study of blood T cell repertoires in COVID-19. Study overall: T cells, B-cell-depleted T cells, or PBMCs provided the cDNA or gDNA that served as material.

V gave up 1 base and J gave up 9 bases; unmatched junction bases: 13. The CDR3 contains 17 residues. Germline assignment: CDR1 LGHNA and CDR2 YNFKEQ. Profiling relied on immunoSEQ multiplex PCR, and the TCRdb table lists in-frame clones only, not all of them. The table lists around 140,000 clones, roughly 91% of them singletons. J is TRBJ2-4 and V is TRBV4-2; 9 bases match TRBD1. The specimen was peripheral blood. The receptor was isolated from a middle-aged man with active or convalescent COVID-19. CDR3: CASSQVSPGQGGVIQYF. The CDR3 region has the DNA TGTGCCAGCAGCCAAGTCAGCCCGGGACAGGGTGGAGTCATTCAGTACTTC.